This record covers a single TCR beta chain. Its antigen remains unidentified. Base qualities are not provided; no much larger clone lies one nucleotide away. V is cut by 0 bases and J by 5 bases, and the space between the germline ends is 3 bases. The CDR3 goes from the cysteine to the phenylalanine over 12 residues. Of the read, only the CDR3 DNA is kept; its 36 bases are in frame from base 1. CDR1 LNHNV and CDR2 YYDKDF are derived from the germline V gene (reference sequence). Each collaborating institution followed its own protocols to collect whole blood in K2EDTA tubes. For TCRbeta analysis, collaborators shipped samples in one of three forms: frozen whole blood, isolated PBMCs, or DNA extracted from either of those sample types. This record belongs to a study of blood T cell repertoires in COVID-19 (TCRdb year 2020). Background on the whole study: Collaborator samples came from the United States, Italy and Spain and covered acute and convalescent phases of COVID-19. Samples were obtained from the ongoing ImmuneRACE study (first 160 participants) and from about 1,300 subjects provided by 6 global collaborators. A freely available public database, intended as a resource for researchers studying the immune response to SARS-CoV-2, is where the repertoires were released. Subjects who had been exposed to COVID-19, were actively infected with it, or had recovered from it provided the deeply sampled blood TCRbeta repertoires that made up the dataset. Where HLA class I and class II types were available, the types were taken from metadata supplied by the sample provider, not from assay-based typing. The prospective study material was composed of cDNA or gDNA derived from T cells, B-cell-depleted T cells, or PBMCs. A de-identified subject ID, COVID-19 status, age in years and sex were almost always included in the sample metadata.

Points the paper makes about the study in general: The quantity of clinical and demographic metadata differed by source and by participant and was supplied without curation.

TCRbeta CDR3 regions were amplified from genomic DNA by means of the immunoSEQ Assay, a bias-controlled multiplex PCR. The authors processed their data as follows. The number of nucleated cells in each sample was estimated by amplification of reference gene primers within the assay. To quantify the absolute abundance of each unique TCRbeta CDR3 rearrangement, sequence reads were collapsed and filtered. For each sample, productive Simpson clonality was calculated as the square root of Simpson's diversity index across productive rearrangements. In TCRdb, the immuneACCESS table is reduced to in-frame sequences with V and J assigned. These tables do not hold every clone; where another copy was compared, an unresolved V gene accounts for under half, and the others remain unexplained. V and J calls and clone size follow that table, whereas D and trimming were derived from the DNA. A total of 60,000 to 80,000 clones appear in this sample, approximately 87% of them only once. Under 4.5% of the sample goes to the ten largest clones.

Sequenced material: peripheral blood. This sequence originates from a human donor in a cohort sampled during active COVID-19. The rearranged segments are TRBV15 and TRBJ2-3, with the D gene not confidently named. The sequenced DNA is TGTGCCACCAGCAGAGACCGAGATACGCAGTATTTT. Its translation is CATSRDRDTQYF.